In this sample, the clone carrying this T cell receptor beta chain turned up once. The data stem from a study of T cell responses to AZD1222 COVID-19 vaccine. The CDR3 contains 13 residues. Germline V gene lookup returns CDR1 SGDLS and CDR2 YYNGEE. V lost 0 bases and J 8 bases, leaving 8 bases between the germline ends. This table comes from immunoSEQ multiplex PCR, and its TCRdb copy is limited to in-frame clones, with some not included. This sample has 95,000 to 100,000 clones, with under 90% found just once. This receptor was taken from an adult in good health. The sequences come from peripheral blood, collected on day 0 of AZD1222 vaccination. V usage is TRBV9 and J usage is TRBJ2-2; D is unclear. This chain's CDR3 is CASSVAPSGELFF. CDR3 bases: TGTGCCAGCAGCGTAGCTCCGTCGGGGGAGCTGTTTTTT. Using reference TRBV9 and TRBJ2-2 for the parts outside the CDR3, the full variable domain is DSGVTQTPKHLITATGQRVTLRCSPRSGDLSVYWYQQSLDQGLQFLIQYYNGEERAKGNILERFSAQQFPDLHSELNLSSLELGDSALYFCASSVAPSGELFFGEGSRLTVL.